The 26 T cell receptor beta chains given below trace back to one sample, sequenced in a study of CD4 T cells in relation to SARS-CoV-2 and coronaviruses. Produced via immunoSEQ multiplex PCR; TCRdb's table is partial and in-frame only. The data contain about 54,000 clones, about 92% of them seen just once; the ten biggest clones take up 0.3% to 0.5%. Sequencing was carried out using naive CD4+ T cells from PBMCs. Regarding subset: naive CD4+ T cells isolated by negative enrichment. The source of these receptors is an adult with COVID-19.

The rearrangement joins TRBV5-1 to TRBJ1-1; D not certain. The germline V gene encodes CDR1 SGHRS and CDR2 YFSETQ. The CDR3 runs 14 residues. The ends were cut back, 5 bases at V and 0 bases at J, with 11 bases in the middle. The CDR3 DNA is TGCGCCAGCAGGCCCATACCAGTGAACACTGAAGCTTTCTTT. This translates into CASRPIPVNTEAFF.

The chain recombines TRBV4-1 with TRBJ1-5, with D unclear. Germline CDR1 and CDR2: MGHRA and YSYEKL. V was trimmed by 0 bases and J by 3 bases, leaving 12 bases between them. This CDR3 has 16 residues. The CDR3 coding sequence is TGCGCCAGCAGCCAAGATTTGAAGATGTCCAATCAGCCCCAGCATTTT. It is translated as CASSQDLKMSNQPQHF.

The gene calls are TRBV20-1 and TRBJ2-3; D is unresolved. The CDR3 spans 11 residues. CDR1 is DFQATT and CDR2 is SNEGSKA in the germline V gene (reference sequence). The germline V and J ends were trimmed by 3 bases and 6 bases, with 7 bases remaining between them. CDR3 loop: CSASLRDTQYF. The CDR3 nucleotides read TGCAGTGCTAGTCTTCGGGATACGCAGTATTTT.

Regarding this clone: One junction end disagrees with the germline gene, perhaps due to a read error. Other DNA sequences in this sample translate to the same CDR3. This chain connects TRBV6-6 to TRBJ2-7; TRBD1 matches at 10 bases. CDR3 length: 15 amino acids. The germline V gene encodes CDR1 MNHNY and CDR2 SVGAGI (reference sequence). The CDR3 loop reads CASSRPGDRGHEQYF. Here the CDR3 DNA reads TGTGCCAGCAGTCGACCTGGGGACAGGGGCCACGAACAGTACTTC.

The chain is built from TRBV7-9 and TRBJ2-7, with unresolved D. V was trimmed by 8 bases and J by 6 bases, leaving 20 bases between them. The CDR3 contains 14 residues. Germline V gives CDR1 SEHNR, CDR2 FQNEAQ (reference sequence). The CDR3 loop is CASAKDPTSIEQYF. The CDR3 DNA is TGTGCCAGCGCGAAGGACCCTACTTCTATCGAGCAGTACTTC.

The chain links TRBV4-1 to TRBJ2-5, with D maybe TRBD2 (5 bases). The CDR3 has 15 amino acids. Germline assignment: CDR1 MGHRA and CDR2 YSYEKL. Trimming shortened V by 2 bases and J by 2 bases, and 12 bases separated the two germline ends. The CDR3 protein is CASSQTEGLQETQYF. In DNA form, the CDR3 reads TGCGCCAGCAGCCAAACTGAGGGATTACAAGAGACCCAGTACTTC.

This chain connects TRBV6-5 to TRBJ1-5; no clear D gene. Per the germline V gene, CDR1 is MNHEY and CDR2 is SVGAGI. Trimming removed 7 bases at V and 10 bases at J, with 20 bases between. This CDR3 spans 14 amino acids. CDR3 amino acids: CASTLFSGEEPQHF. The CDR3 nucleotides are TGTGCCAGCACCTTGTTTTCTGGGGAGGAACCCCAGCATTTT.

The chain carries TRBV9 and TRBJ2-7; 9 bases agree with TRBD1. Germline trimming cut 0 bases from V and 3 bases from J; bases unmatched to any gene: 4. This CDR3 spans 15 amino acids. The germline gives CDR1 SGDLS, CDR2 YYNGEE. CDR3 nucleotide sequence: TGTGCCAGCAGCGTAGGAGGACAGGGGTTCTACGAGCAGTACTTC. Protein: CASSVGGQGFYEQYF.

The rearrangement joins TRBV3-1 (or the pseudogene TRBV3-2) to TRBJ2-7, with 8 positions matching TRBD2. There are 14 residues in the CDR3. CDR1 LGHDT and CDR2 YNNKEL come from the germline V gene (reference sequence). Trimming at V came to 4 bases and at J to 9 bases, leaving 11 bases not matched to a gene. CDR3 DNA sequence: TGTGCCAGCAGCCCTCGGACTAGCCCTAGACCGCAGTACTTC. Its protein product is CASSPRTSPRPQYF.

The J gene is TRBJ2-6, the V gene TRBV7-2; 8 bases match TRBD2. The ends lost 2 bases at V and 0 bases at J; junction bases unmatched: 6. Germline values: CDR1 SGHTA, CDR2 FQGNSA. The CDR3 consists of 18 residues. In DNA form, the CDR3 reads TGTGCCAGCAGCTTATTTTCGGGGGGGACCTCTGGGGCCAACGTCCTGACTTTC. Translation: CASSLFSGGTSGANVLTF.

V usage is TRBV2 and J usage is TRBJ2-1; D ambiguous. V lost 7 bases and J 0 bases, leaving 7 bases between the germline ends. The V gene's germline CDR1 is SNHLY and CDR2 FYNNEI. This CDR3 comprises 13 residues. CDR3 nucleotide sequence: TGTGCCAGCACCCTTAACTCCTACAATGAGCAGTTCTTC. Translated: CASTLNSYNEQFF.

The V gene is TRBV27, the J gene TRBJ2-1; no clear D gene. This CDR3 has 11 amino acids. Germline V gives CDR1 MNHEY, CDR2 SMNVEV (reference sequence). Deletions cut 6 bases from V and 7 bases from J, with 7 bases between. CDR3 sequence: CASRNRNEQFF. The CDR3 bases are TGTGCCAGCAGGAATAGGAATGAGCAGTTCTTC.

The chain links TRBV11-1 to TRBJ2-7; 8 bases align to TRBD1. This CDR3 is 12 amino acids long. The V gene end was trimmed by 5 bases and the J gene end by 3 bases; junction bases not matched to a gene: 0. CDR1 is SGHAT, CDR2 FQDESV, per germline (reference sequence). CDR3 DNA sequence: TGTGCCAGCAGCGGACAGGGCTACGAGCAGTACTTC. Translation: CASSGQGYEQYF.

The V and J genes are TRBV7-9 and TRBJ1-2; D call uncertain. The V gene lost 5 bases and the J gene lost 8 bases, with 12 bases spanning the gap. This CDR3 contains 12 residues. The V gene's germline CDR1 is SEHNR and CDR2 FQNEAQ (reference sequence). As DNA, the CDR3 is TGTGCCAGCAGCAACGACGGGTCGGGCTACACCTTC. Protein: CASSNDGSGYTF.

The chain recombines TRBV5-4 with TRBJ2-2; 9 bases align to TRBD2. Germline V CDR1 and CDR2: SGHNT, YYREEE (reference sequence). CDR3 length: 17 residues. With 3 bases clipped from V and 5 bases from J, the junction kept 11 bases outside the gene matches. DNA for the CDR3: TGTGCCAGCAGCTCGCTTGGGCTAGCGGGAATGACCGGGGAGCTGTTTTTT. Protein product: CASSSLGLAGMTGELFF.

This chain uses TRBV5-1 with TRBJ2-7; 11 positions agree with TRBD1. The CDR3 has 15 residues. In germline, CDR1 is SGHRS, CDR2 YFSETQ. Trimming removed 4 bases from V and 3 bases from J; junction bases left unmatched: 6. This CDR3 reads CASSRLGTGGYEQYF. The CDR3 DNA follows: TGCGCCAGCAGCCGGCTAGGGACAGGGGGCTACGAGCAGTACTTC.

This clone has only a few counts. The chain joins TRBV5-4 to TRBJ2-1; a possible D gene is TRBD1 (6 bases). Germline V lookup: CDR1 SGHNT, CDR2 YYREEE (reference sequence). The V gene lost 0 bases and the J gene lost 3 bases, with 10 bases spanning the gap. The CDR3 runs to 15 residues. The CDR3 reads CASSLASGVYNEQFF. CDR3 bases: TGTGCCAGCAGCTTGGCCTCAGGGGTCTACAATGAGCAGTTCTTC.

This clone has only one observation. The J gene is TRBJ1-1, the V gene TRBV4-2; D is uncertain. The V gene's germline CDR1 is LGHNA and CDR2 YNFKEQ. This CDR3 comprises 14 residues. V was clipped by 0 bases and J by 3 bases, with 8 bases between them. The CDR3 DNA follows: TGTGCCAGCAGCCAAGATCTCACAGACACTGAAGCTTTCTTT. Its translation is CASSQDLTDTEAFF.

The gene calls are TRBV28 and TRBJ2-1; 15 bases align to TRBD2. Germline-derived CDR1 and CDR2 are MDHEN and SYDVKM. V gave up 4 bases and J gave up 0 bases; unmatched junction bases: 4. CDR3 size: 18 residues. The CDR3 nucleotides read TGTGCCAGCAGTTCCGTGGGACTAGCGGGAGGCTCCTACAATGAGCAGTTCTTC. It is translated as CASSSVGLAGGSYNEQFF.

The CDR3 reads CSARGGGWDNEQFF. In DNA form, the CDR3 reads TGCAGTGCTCGTGGGGGGGGCTGGGACAATGAGCAGTTCTTC. This chain connects TRBV20-1 to TRBJ2-1, with a possible D match to TRBD2 (7 bases). Trimming removed 5 bases at V and 5 bases at J, with 16 bases between. Germline V gene data show CDR1 as DFQATT and CDR2 as SNEGSKA (reference sequence). This CDR3 comprises 14 residues.

The V and J genes are TRBV28 and TRBJ1-4, with 10 positions matching TRBD1. Unmatched junction bases numbered 4, after V lost 5 bases and J lost 7 bases. This CDR3 is built from 14 residues. Germline values: CDR1 MDHEN, CDR2 SYDVKM. In nucleotides, the CDR3 is TGTGCCAGCAGTCCGGGACAGGGGACTGAAAAACTGTTTTTT. It encodes CASSPGQGTEKLFF.

The chain links TRBV28 to TRBJ1-1; 7 bases map to TRBD1. The CDR3 has 16 residues. V was clipped by 2 bases and J by 1 base; unmatched bases: 7. CDR1 MDHEN and CDR2 SYDVKM come from the germline V gene. The CDR3: CASSLGTRGGNTEAFF. The DNA of the CDR3 is TGTGCCAGCAGTTTAGGGACCAGGGGGGGGAACACTGAAGCTTTCTTT.

The table lists this clone with a few counts. The chain employs TRBV19 and TRBJ1-5; D is possibly TRBD1 (6 bases). Germline V gene lookup returns CDR1 LNHDA and CDR2 SQIVND (reference sequence). The CDR3 contains 15 residues. The ends were cut back, 3 bases at V and 4 bases at J, with 13 bases in the middle. CDR3 protein: CASSMRGRGNQPQHF. The CDR3 DNA reads as TGTGCCAGTAGTATGAGGGGCAGGGGAAATCAGCCCCAGCATTTT.

This CDR3 is CASSQDWVDNEQFF. Here the CDR3 DNA reads TGTGCCAGCAGCCAAGATTGGGTGGACAATGAGCAGTTCTTC. The V call is TRBV3-1 (or the pseudogene TRBV3-2), the J call TRBJ2-1; D unresolved. CDR3 length equals 14 residues. The V end was cut by 0 bases, the J end by 5 bases, with 8 bases between. Germline V CDR1 and CDR2: LGHDT, YNNKEL (reference sequence).

The chain is built from TRBV27 and TRBJ1-2; 7 bases fit TRBD1. The trim removed 6 bases at V and 4 bases at J, leaving 8 bases unmatched. The V gene's germline CDR1 is MNHEY and CDR2 SMNVEV (reference sequence). CDR3 length: 14 amino acids. The CDR3 here is CASSRTGVGYGYTF. For the CDR3, the DNA is TGTGCCAGCAGCCGAACAGGGGTGGGCTATGGCTACACCTTC.

This rearrangement joins TRBV7-3 to TRBJ2-1; the match to TRBD2 covers 9 bases. In germline, CDR1 is SGHTA, CDR2 FQGTGA. The CDR3 has 17 amino acids. The V and J ends lost 1 base and 3 bases, in that order; junction bases with no gene match: 7. CDR3 coding DNA: TGTGCCAGCAGCTTAAGGGTAGCGGGAGCGGGCTACAATGAGCAGTTCTTC. This gives the protein CASSLRVAGAGYNEQFF.